The next 5 T cell receptor beta chains were all read from a single sample in a study of CD8+ T cells in alopecia areata. Sample treatment: oral pan-JAK inhibitor, 5-10 mg twice daily. After isolation, RNA underwent reverse transcription to generate cDNA as the sequencing template. TCRdb keeps only in-frame clones here, not all; method: immunoSEQ multiplex PCR. The sample records about 200,000 clones, under 40% being singletons. The specimen comprised CD4+ T cells sorted from blood, sampled at week 34, from a patient treated with tofacitinib. Source of these receptors: a human donor with alopecia areata.

The chain couples TRBV9 to TRBJ2-1; D perhaps matches TRBD2 (6 bases). Germline CDR1 reads SGDLS; CDR2 reads YYNGEE. This CDR3 region has 17 residues. The V gene lost 5 bases and the J gene lost 0 bases, with 18 bases spanning the gap. The CDR3 nucleotides read TGTGCCAGCAGTCCCCTTCCGGAGGGTCGCTCCTACAATGAGCAGTTCTTC. Translating gives CASSPLPEGRSYNEQFF.

The gene calls are TRBV30 and TRBJ2-1; D possibly uses TRBD1 or TRBD2 (6 bases each). Germline CDR1 is GTSNPN and CDR2 is SVGIG (reference sequence). The CDR3 contains 14 residues. The ends were cut back, 3 bases at V and 4 bases at J, with 13 bases in the middle. CDR3 nucleotides: TGTGCCTGGAGGGGGGCGGGACAATACAATGAGCAGTTCTTC. Its protein is CAWRGAGQYNEQFF. Filled out from reference TRBV30 and TRBJ2-1, the complete variable domain reads SQTIHQWPATLVQPVGSPLSLECTVEGTSNPNLYWYRQAAGRGLQLLFYSVGIGQISSEVPQNLSASRPQDRQFILSSKKLLLSDSGFYLCAWRGAGQYNEQFFGPGTRLTVL.

This clone appeared a few times. J is TRBJ2-1 and V is TRBV5-1, with D hard to call. V dropped 1 base and J dropped 6 bases, with 8 bases sitting between them. The CDR3 contains 13 residues. From germline, CDR1 is SGHRS and CDR2 YFSETQ. CDR3 sequence: CASSLFVLNEQFF. CDR3 sequence (DNA): TGCGCCAGCAGCTTGTTTGTCCTCAATGAGCAGTTCTTC.

This chain links TRBV29-1 with TRBJ2-7; D gene uncertain. The CDR3 extends over 10 amino acids. Trimming pared 6 bases from V and 4 bases from J, leaving 7 bases between. Germline V lookup: CDR1 SQVTM, CDR2 ANQGSEA. The DNA for the CDR3 is TGCAGCGTCTTACAATACGAGCAGTACTTC. Protein product: CSVLQYEQYF.

This clone has a count of ten or more. The gene calls are TRBV7-3 and TRBJ2-7; 7 bases agree with TRBD1. CDR3 length equals 14 residues. Germline lookup yields CDR1 SGHTA and CDR2 FQGTGA. Losses at the gene ends were 5 bases for V and 2 bases for J; bases not matched to a gene: 6. The CDR3 region has the DNA TGTGCCAGCAGCCAACGACAGGGTACCTACGAGCAGTACTTC. Encoded protein: CASSQRQGTYEQYF.